The source of this T cell receptor (beta chain) is a study of cytomegalovirus exposure and HLA in healthy donors. Use of 60 Vbeta and 13 Jbeta primers characterized the PCR. TCRdb keeps only in-frame clones here, not all; method: immunoSEQ multiplex PCR. The profile shows around 100,000 clones, approximately 78% of them singletons. The study's findings and limits: Analysis was carried out at a later point, and it linked a missense DCLRE1C variant to TCR beta V- and J-gene trimming. The sole available immune exposure information was CMV serostatus.

As regards this clone: Its cognate antigen is unknown.

Germline V gene lookup returns CDR1 SGDLS and CDR2 YYNGEE. This CDR3 contains 15 residues. The J segment lost 4 bases and the V segment lost 4 bases, leaving 8 bases of the junction unmatched. The chain is built from TRBV9 and TRBJ1-1, with 9 bases aligning to TRBD1. The sample consisted of PBMCs. This receptor was identified in a woman in her forties in good health and CMV-seropositive. The CDR3 DNA reads TGTGCCAGCAGCCCAGGGACAGGGCACATCACTGAAGCTTTCTTT. Its protein product is CASSPGTGHITEAFF.